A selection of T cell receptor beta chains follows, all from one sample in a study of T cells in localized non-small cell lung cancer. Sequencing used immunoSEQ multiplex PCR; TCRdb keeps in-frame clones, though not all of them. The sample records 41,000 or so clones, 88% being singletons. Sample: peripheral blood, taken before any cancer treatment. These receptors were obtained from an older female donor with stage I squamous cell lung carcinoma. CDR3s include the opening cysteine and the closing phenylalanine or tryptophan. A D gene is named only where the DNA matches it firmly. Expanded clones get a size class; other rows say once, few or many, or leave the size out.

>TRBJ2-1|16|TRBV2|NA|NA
CASSERRMVGYDEQFF
TGTGCCAGCAGTGAAAGGCGTATGGTAGGGTATGATGAGCAGTTCTTC
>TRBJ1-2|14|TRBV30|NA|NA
CAWSEEQLWRGYTF
TGTGCCTGGAGCGAGGAACAGCTTTGGCGGGGCTACACCTTC
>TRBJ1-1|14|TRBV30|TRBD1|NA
CAWSVRQGRTEAFF
TGTGCCTGGAGTGTACGACAGGGGAGGACTGAAGCTTTCTTT
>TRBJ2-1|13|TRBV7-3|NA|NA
CASSDPQYNEQFF
TGTGCCAGCAGCGACCCCCAGTACAATGAGCAGTTCTTC
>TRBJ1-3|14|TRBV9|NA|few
CASSVEDSGNTIYF
TGTGCCAGCAGCGTAGAGGACTCTGGAAACACCATATATTTT
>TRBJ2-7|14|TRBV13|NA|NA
CASSLERWGSEQYF
TGTGCCAGCAGCTTAGAACGGTGGGGTTCCGAGCAGTACTTC
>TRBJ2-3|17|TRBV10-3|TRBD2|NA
CAISESRTSGRTDTQYF
TGTGCCATCAGTGAGTCCCGAACTAGCGGACGCACAGATACGCAGTATTTT
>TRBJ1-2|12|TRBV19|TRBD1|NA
CASWDRAGGYTF
TGTGCCAGTTGGGACAGGGCAGGCGGCTACACCTTC
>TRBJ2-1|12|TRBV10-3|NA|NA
CAISASHNEQFF
TGTGCCATCAGTGCCAGCCACAATGAGCAGTTCTTC
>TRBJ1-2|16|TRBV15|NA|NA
CATSARGREANYGYTF
TGTGCCACCAGTGCGCGGGGGCGAGAGGCGAACTATGGCTACACCTTC
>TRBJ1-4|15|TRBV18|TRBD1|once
CASSLQGARREKLFF
TGTGCCAGCTCCCTCCAGGGGGCTCGAAGGGAAAAACTGTTTTTT
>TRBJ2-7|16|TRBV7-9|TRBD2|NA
CASSSSSGGASYEQYF
TGTGCCAGCAGCTCCTCTAGCGGGGGAGCCTCCTACGAGCAGTACTTC
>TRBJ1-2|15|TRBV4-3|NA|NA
CASSQGEGGFYGYTF
TGCGCCAGCAGCCAGGGGGAAGGGGGGTTCTATGGCTACACCTTC
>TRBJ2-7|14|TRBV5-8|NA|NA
CASSWWSALGEQYF
TGTGCCAGCAGCTGGTGGAGCGCTCTAGGGGAGCAGTACTTC
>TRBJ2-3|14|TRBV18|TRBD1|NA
CASSPGTGPGTQYF
TGTGCCAGCTCACCAGGGACAGGGCCGGGTACGCAGTATTTT
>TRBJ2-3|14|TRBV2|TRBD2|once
CASIGGRATDTQYF
TGTGCCAGCATAGGCGGGAGGGCCACAGATACGCAGTATTTT
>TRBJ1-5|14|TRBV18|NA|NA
CASSPGDFNRPQHF
TGTGCCAGCTCACCGGGGGATTTCAATCGGCCCCAGCATTTT
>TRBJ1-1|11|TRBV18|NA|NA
CASSLNTEAFF
TGTGCCAGCTCTCTCAACACTGAAGCTTTCTTT
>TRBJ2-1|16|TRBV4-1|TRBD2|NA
CASSQQVLAGGPFEFF
TGCGCCAGCAGCCAACAAGTTCTAGCGGGAGGGCCTTTCGAGTTCTTC
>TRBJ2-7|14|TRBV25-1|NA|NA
CASSEWGVSYEQYF
TGTGCCAGCAGTGAATGGGGAGTCTCCTACGAGCAGTACTTC
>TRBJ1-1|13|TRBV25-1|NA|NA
CASSEGDSTEAFF
TGTGCCAGCAGTGAAGGGGATTCGACTGAAGCTTTCTTT
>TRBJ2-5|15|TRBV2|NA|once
CASSPGQPSGETQYF
TGTGCCAGCAGTCCCGGACAACCGTCAGGGGAGACCCAGTACTTC
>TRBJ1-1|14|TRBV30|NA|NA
CAWSPGSRGTEAFF
TGTGCCTGGAGTCCCGGGTCACGAGGCACTGAAGCTTTCTTT
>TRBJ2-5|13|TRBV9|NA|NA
CASSVGGAGAQYF
TGTGCCAGCAGCGTAGGGGGCGCCGGGGCCCAGTACTTC
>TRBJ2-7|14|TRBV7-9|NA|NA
CASSLREDPYEQYF
TGTGCCAGCAGCTTGCGGGAAGATCCCTACGAGCAGTACTTC
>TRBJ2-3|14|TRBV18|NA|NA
CASSPQGRSDTQYF
TGTGCCAGCTCACCGCAAGGGAGGTCCGATACGCAGTATTTT
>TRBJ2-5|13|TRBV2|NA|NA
CASSYRYSETQYF
TGTGCCAGCAGTTACAGGTACTCAGAGACCCAGTACTTC
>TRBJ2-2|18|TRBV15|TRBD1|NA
CATSREFIGGPNTGELFF
TGTGCCACCAGCAGAGAGTTCATAGGGGGCCCGAACACCGGGGAGCTGTTTTTT
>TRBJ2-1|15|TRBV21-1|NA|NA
CASQRRKSSYNEQFF
TGTGCCAGCCAAAGAAGGAAGAGCTCCTACAATGAGCAGTTCTTC
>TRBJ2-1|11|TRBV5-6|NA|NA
CASSLRDEQFF
TGTGCCAGCAGCTTAAGGGATGAGCAGTTCTTC
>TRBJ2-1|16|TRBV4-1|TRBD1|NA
CASSQGQGADRNEQFF
TGCGCCAGCAGCCAAGGTCAGGGGGCGGATCGCAATGAGCAGTTCTTC
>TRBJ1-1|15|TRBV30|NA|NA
CAWNPSPRRHLEAFF
TGTGCCTGGAACCCCTCGCCGCGCAGGCATCTTGAAGCTTTCTTT
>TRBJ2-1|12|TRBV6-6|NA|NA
CASSPTGGEQFF
TGTGCCAGCAGCCCCACCGGGGGTGAGCAGTTCTTC
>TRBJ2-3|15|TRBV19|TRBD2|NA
CASKGGAAGGDTQYF
TGTGCCAGTAAGGGGGGCGCGGCGGGAGGAGATACGCAGTATTTT
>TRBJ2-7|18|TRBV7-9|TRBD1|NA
CASSLELGFLGTGYEQYF
TGTGCCAGCAGCTTAGAGTTAGGTTTTCTCGGGACAGGGTACGAGCAGTACTTC
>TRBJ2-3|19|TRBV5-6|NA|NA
CASSYPVGPTATSTDTQYF
TGTGCCAGCAGCTACCCCGTCGGACCCACGGCCACTAGCACAGATACGCAGTATTTT
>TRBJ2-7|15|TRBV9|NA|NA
CASSPAVWGPYEQYF
TGTGCCAGCAGCCCAGCTGTATGGGGCCCCTACGAGCAGTACTTC
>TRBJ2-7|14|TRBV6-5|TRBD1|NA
CASSSGTVAYEQYF
TGTGCCAGCAGTTCCGGGACAGTTGCGTACGAGCAGTACTTC
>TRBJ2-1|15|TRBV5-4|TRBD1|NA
CASSLDRASYNEQFF
TGTGCCAGCAGCTTAGACAGGGCGTCCTACAATGAGCAGTTCTTC
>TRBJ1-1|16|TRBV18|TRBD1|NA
CASSPGTGPTNTEAFF
TGTGCCAGCTCACCGGGGACAGGGCCTACGAACACTGAAGCTTTCTTT
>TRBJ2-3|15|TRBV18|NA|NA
CASSERATGTDTQYF
TGTGCCAGCTCAGAGCGGGCTACCGGTACAGATACGCAGTATTTT
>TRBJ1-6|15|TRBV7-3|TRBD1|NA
CASSSGGSYNSPLHF
TGTGCCAGCAGCTCAGGGGGATCCTATAATTCACCCCTCCACTTT
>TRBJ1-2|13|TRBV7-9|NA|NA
CASSLSRDYGYTF
TGTGCCAGCAGCTTATCCCGGGACTATGGCTACACCTTC
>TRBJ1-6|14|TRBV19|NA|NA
CASRQASRNSPLHF
TGTGCCAGTCGACAGGCTTCGAGGAATTCACCCCTCCACTTT
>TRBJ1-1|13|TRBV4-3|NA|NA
CASSQDRPTEAFF
TGCGCCAGCAGCCAAGATCGGCCCACTGAAGCTTTCTTT
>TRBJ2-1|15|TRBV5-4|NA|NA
CASSRPPLEYNEQFF
TGTGCCAGCAGCCGACCACCCCTAGAATACAATGAGCAGTTCTTC
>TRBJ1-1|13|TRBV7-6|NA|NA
CASSSGLNTEAFF
TGTGCCAGCAGTTCCGGTTTGAACACTGAAGCTTTCTTT
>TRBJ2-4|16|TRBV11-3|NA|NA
CASSPSPGEAKNIQYF
TGTGCCAGCAGCCCGTCTCCAGGGGAGGCCAAAAACATTCAGTACTTC
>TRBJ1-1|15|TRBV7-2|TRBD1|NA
CASSSDRGRVAEAFF
TGTGCCAGCAGCTCGGACAGGGGGCGAGTGGCTGAAGCTTTCTTT
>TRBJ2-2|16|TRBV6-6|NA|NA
CASSYSRGGNTGELFF
TGTGCCAGCAGTTACTCAAGAGGGGGAAACACCGGGGAGCTGTTTTTT
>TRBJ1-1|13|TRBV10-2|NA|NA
CASTMGGNTEAFF
TGCGCCAGCACCATGGGAGGGAACACTGAAGCTTTCTTT
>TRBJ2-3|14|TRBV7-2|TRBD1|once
CASSPQGAGDTQYF
TGTGCCAGCAGCCCACAGGGGGCTGGAGATACGCAGTATTTT
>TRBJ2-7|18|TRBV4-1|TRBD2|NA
CASSTGPSGLSTSREQYF
TGCGCCAGCAGCACGGGGCCTAGCGGGCTCTCGACTTCGAGAGAGCAGTACTTC